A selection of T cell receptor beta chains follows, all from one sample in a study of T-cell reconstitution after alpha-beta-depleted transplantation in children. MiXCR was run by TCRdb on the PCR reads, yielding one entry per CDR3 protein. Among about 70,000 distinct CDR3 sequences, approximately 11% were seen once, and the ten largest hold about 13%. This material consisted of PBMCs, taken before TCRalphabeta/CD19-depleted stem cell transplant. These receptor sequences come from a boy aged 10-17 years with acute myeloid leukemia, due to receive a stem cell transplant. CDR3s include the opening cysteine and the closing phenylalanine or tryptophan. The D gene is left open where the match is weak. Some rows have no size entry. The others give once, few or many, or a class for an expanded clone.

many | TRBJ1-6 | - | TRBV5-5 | CASSLGGNNSPLHF | TGTGCCAGCAGCTTGGGGGGGAATAATTCACCCCTCCACTTT
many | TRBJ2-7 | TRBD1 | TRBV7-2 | CASSSTGQGYYEQYF | TGTGCCAGCAGCTCCACGGGACAGGGGTACTACGAGCAGTACTTC
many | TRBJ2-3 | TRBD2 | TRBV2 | CASSPWGTSGGATDTQYF | TGTGCCAGCAGCCCTTGGGGGACTAGCGGGGGGGCAACAGATACGCAGTATTTT
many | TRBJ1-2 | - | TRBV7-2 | CASRVGEGIWNYGYTF | TGTGCCAGCAGGGTAGGGGAGGGAATTTGGAACTATGGCTACACCTTC
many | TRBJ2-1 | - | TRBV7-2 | CASSLAVFLYEQFF | TGTGCCAGCAGCTTAGCAGTCTTTTTATATGAGCAGTTCTTC
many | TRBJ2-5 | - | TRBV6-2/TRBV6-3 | CASSWGTQYF | TGTGCCAGCAGTTGGGGGACCCAGTACTTC
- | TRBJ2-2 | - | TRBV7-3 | CASSLSGKNTGELFF | TGTGCCAGCAGCTTAAGCGGGAAAAACACCGGGGAGCTGTTTTTT
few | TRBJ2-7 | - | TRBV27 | CASSLGPQTYEQYF | TGTGCCAGCAGTTTAGGGCCACAAACCTACGAGCAGTACTTC
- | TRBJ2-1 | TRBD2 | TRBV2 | CASRASGSSYNGQFF | TGTGCCAGCAGGGCTAGCGGGAGCTCCTACAATGGGCAGTTCTTC
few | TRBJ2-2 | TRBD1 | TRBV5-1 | CASSAPPGQGFSGELFF | TGCGCCAGCAGCGCTCCCCCGGGACAGGGGTTCTCCGGGGAGCTGTTTTTT
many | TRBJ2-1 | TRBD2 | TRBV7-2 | CASSLGLAAYNEQFF | TGTGCCAGCAGCCTTGGACTAGCGGCTTACAATGAGCAGTTCTTC
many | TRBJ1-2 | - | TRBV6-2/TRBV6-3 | CASSRFRDKGRYGYTF | TGTGCCAGCAGCCGATTCCGGGACAAGGGTCGCTATGGCTACACCTTC
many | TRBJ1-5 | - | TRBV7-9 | CASSLYGGPNQPQHF | TGTGCCAGCAGCTTATATGGGGGGCCGAATCAGCCCCAGCATTTT
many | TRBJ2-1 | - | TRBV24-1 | CATSDSSSSSYNEQFF | TGTGCCACCAGTGATTCTTCTTCTAGCTCCTACAATGAGCAGTTCTTC
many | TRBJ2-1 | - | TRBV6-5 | CASSPDSSYNEQFF | TGTGCCAGCAGCCCAGACAGCAGCTACAATGAGCAGTTCTTC